Listed below are T cell receptor beta chains from one sample, sequenced in a study of T cells in Graves' hyperthyroidism and ophthalmopathy. Each CDR3 protein gets one entry after TCRdb re-called the multiplex PCR reads with MiXCR. This sample has 600,000 or so distinct CDR3 sequences, with approximately 14% found just once. Sample: blood. Every receptor here comes from a woman aged 50 to 60 with Graves' ophthalmopathy. CDR3s include the opening cysteine and the closing phenylalanine or tryptophan. D genes are given only for firm matches. Some rows mark clone size as missing; the rest say once, few, many or name a class of expanded clone.

V gene: TRBV4-3; J gene: TRBJ1-4; clone size: few; D gene: TRBD1; CDR3 DNA: TGCGCCAGCAGCCCATGGGACAGGGGGCGAGAAAAACTGTTTTTT; CDR3 protein: CASSPWDRGREKLFF
V gene: TRBV7-8; J gene: TRBJ1-5; clone size: NA; D gene: NA; CDR3 DNA: TGTGCCAGCAGCTTAAGGAAGAGCAATCAGCCCCAGCATTTT; CDR3 protein: CASSLRKSNQPQHF
V gene: TRBV12-3/TRBV12-4; J gene: TRBJ2-3; clone size: few; D gene: TRBD2; CDR3 DNA: TGTGCCAGCAGCCTCCCGGGGGGTGGGAACACAGATACGCAGTATTTT; CDR3 protein: CASSLPGGGNTDTQYF
V gene: TRBV7-2; J gene: TRBJ2-7; clone size: NA; D gene: NA; CDR3 DNA: TGTGCCAGCAGACAGACCTTGGGGGGTACCTACGAGCAGTACTTC; CDR3 protein: CASRQTLGGTYEQYF
V gene: TRBV5-4; J gene: TRBJ2-7; clone size: NA; D gene: NA; CDR3 DNA: TGTGCCAGCAGCTTGGCCGATAGGACAACCTACGAGCAGTACTTC; CDR3 protein: CASSLADRTTYEQYF
V gene: TRBV29-1; J gene: TRBJ2-1; clone size: NA; D gene: TRBD1; CDR3 DNA: TGCAGCAGCGAAACAGGGGGCGCGAGGTATGAGCAGTTCTTC; CDR3 protein: CSSETGGARYEQFF
V gene: TRBV5-1; J gene: TRBJ1-1; clone size: many; D gene: TRBD1; CDR3 DNA: TGCGCCAGCAGCCAGGGGGTCGGGAACACTGAAGCTTTCTTT; CDR3 protein: CASSQGVGNTEAFF
V gene: TRBV18; J gene: TRBJ1-4; clone size: many; D gene: NA; CDR3 DNA: TGTGCCAGCTCACCTGGCGGGGGTGGAGAAAAACTGTTTTTT; CDR3 protein: CASSPGGGGEKLFF
V gene: TRBV12-3/TRBV12-4; J gene: TRBJ2-7; clone size: once; D gene: TRBD1; CDR3 DNA: TGTGCCAGCAGTTCCCTGGACAGGCCCGAGCAGTACTTC; CDR3 protein: CASSSLDRPEQYF
V gene: TRBV5-1; J gene: TRBJ2-2; clone size: NA; D gene: NA; CDR3 DNA: TGCGCCAGCACCGCCTACAGTCTGAGGACCGGGGAGCTGTTTTTT; CDR3 protein: CASTAYSLRTGELFF
V gene: TRBV7-8; J gene: TRBJ2-1; clone size: many; D gene: TRBD2; CDR3 DNA: TGTGCCAGCAGCCTCGGGACTAGCGGGAGTCCCCAGTTCTTC; CDR3 protein: CASSLGTSGSPQFF
V gene: TRBV3-1; J gene: TRBJ2-7; clone size: NA; D gene: TRBD2; CDR3 DNA: TGTGCCAGCAGCCAGGGACTAGCGGGTCTCGAGCAGTACTTC; CDR3 protein: CASSQGLAGLEQYF
V gene: TRBV7-2; J gene: TRBJ2-2; clone size: NA; D gene: TRBD2; CDR3 DNA: TGTGCCAGCAGCTTATTGGGTAGCGGGAGCGCCGGGGAGCTGTTTTTT; CDR3 protein: CASSLLGSGSAGELFF
V gene: TRBV18; J gene: TRBJ2-1; clone size: many; D gene: TRBD2; CDR3 DNA: TGTGCCAGCTCACCCCCGGGACTAGCGGGAGACGGTGAGCAGTTCTTC; CDR3 protein: CASSPPGLAGDGEQFF
V gene: TRBV20-1; J gene: TRBJ2-5; clone size: many; D gene: NA; CDR3 DNA: TGCAGTGCTAGTGGACAGCAAGAGACCCAGTACTTC; CDR3 protein: CSASGQQETQYF
V gene: TRBV9; J gene: TRBJ2-1; clone size: NA; D gene: TRBD2; CDR3 DNA: TGTGCCAGCAGCGTAGGGTCTAGCGGGGGGGTCGCCAGGTACAATGAGCAGTTCTTC; CDR3 protein: CASSVGSSGGVARYNEQFF
V gene: TRBV11-2; J gene: TRBJ1-2; clone size: many; D gene: NA; CDR3 DNA: TGTGCCAGCAGCTACGAAGGGGCAGTCTATGGCTACACCTTC; CDR3 protein: CASSYEGAVYGYTF
V gene: TRBV7-9; J gene: TRBJ2-7; clone size: NA; D gene: NA; CDR3 DNA: TGTGCCAGCAGCCCATACAGTGGCGAGCAGTACTTC; CDR3 protein: CASSPYSGEQYF
V gene: TRBV9; J gene: TRBJ2-1; clone size: NA; D gene: NA; CDR3 DNA: TGTGCCAGCAGCCCCAGGGTGGGAGTAATATCAAATGAGCAGTTCTTC; CDR3 protein: CASSPRVGVISNEQFF
V gene: TRBV29-1; J gene: TRBJ2-5; clone size: many; D gene: TRBD1; CDR3 DNA: TGCAGCGTTGCGACAGGGCCTTACCAAGAGACCCAGTACTTC; CDR3 protein: CSVATGPYQETQYF
V gene: TRBV4-1; J gene: TRBJ2-7; clone size: NA; D gene: TRBD2; CDR3 DNA: TGCGCCAGCAGCCAACCTTCCGGGACTAGACTCTGCGAGCAGTACTTC; CDR3 protein: CASSQPSGTRLCEQYF
V gene: TRBV29-1; J gene: TRBJ2-1; clone size: many; D gene: TRBD2; CDR3 DNA: TGCAGCTCGGCCGGGACTAGCGCCTACAATGAGCAGTTCTTC; CDR3 protein: CSSAGTSAYNEQFF
V gene: TRBV7-2; J gene: TRBJ1-2; clone size: many; D gene: TRBD1; CDR3 DNA: TGTGCCAGCAGCTTAGGACAGGGGAGGGACTACACCTTC; CDR3 protein: CASSLGQGRDYTF
V gene: TRBV27; J gene: TRBJ2-2; clone size: NA; D gene: NA; CDR3 DNA: TGTGCCAGCACCCCAGACAGAAACACCGGGGAGCTGTTTTTT; CDR3 protein: CASTPDRNTGELFF
V gene: TRBV6-2/TRBV6-3; J gene: TRBJ2-3; clone size: many; D gene: NA; CDR3 DNA: TGTGCCAGCAGTTTCGTATATGGGCTAGCCCGGAACACAGATACGCAGTATTTT; CDR3 protein: CASSFVYGLARNTDTQYF
V gene: TRBV15; J gene: TRBJ2-1; clone size: few; D gene: NA; CDR3 DNA: TGTGCCACCAGCATTGAACGATACAATGAGCAGTTCTTC; CDR3 protein: CATSIERYNEQFF
V gene: TRBV3-1; J gene: TRBJ2-7; clone size: few; D gene: TRBD2; CDR3 DNA: TGTGCCAGCAGCCCCCTAGGACTAGCGGTTACCTACGAGCAGTACTTC; CDR3 protein: CASSPLGLAVTYEQYF
V gene: TRBV7-2; J gene: TRBJ2-3; clone size: NA; D gene: TRBD2; CDR3 DNA: TGTGCCAGCAGCGTTGAACGGGGGACTAACACAGATACGCAGTATTTT; CDR3 protein: CASSVERGTNTDTQYF
V gene: TRBV12-3/TRBV12-4; J gene: TRBJ1-5; clone size: NA; D gene: TRBD1; CDR3 DNA: TGTGCCAGCAGTCGGGACAGGGGGCTAATCCAGCCCCAGCATTTT; CDR3 protein: CASSRDRGLIQPQHF
V gene: TRBV7-2; J gene: TRBJ2-7; clone size: NA; D gene: TRBD2; CDR3 DNA: TGTGCCAGCAGGGCGCCCTCTAGCGGGAAAACCAACGAGCAGTGCTTC; CDR3 protein: CASRAPSSGKTNEQCF
V gene: TRBV7-2; J gene: TRBJ2-1; clone size: many; D gene: NA; CDR3 DNA: TGTGCCAGCAGCTTAGAACTCCGATCCTACAATGAGCAGTTCTTC; CDR3 protein: CASSLELRSYNEQFF
V gene: TRBV15; J gene: TRBJ1-2; clone size: many; D gene: NA; CDR3 DNA: TGTGCCACCAGCAGAGCCGACAGCCTCTATGGCTACACCTTC; CDR3 protein: CATSRADSLYGYTF
V gene: TRBV7-3; J gene: TRBJ2-1; clone size: many; D gene: TRBD2; CDR3 DNA: TGTGCCAGCAGCTCACATAGCGGGACGGACTACAATGAGCAGTTCTTC; CDR3 protein: CASSSHSGTDYNEQFF
V gene: TRBV13; J gene: TRBJ2-4; clone size: many; D gene: NA; CDR3 DNA: TGTGCCAGCAGCTTTTTAAGTGATCTAGCCAAAAACATTCAGTACTTC; CDR3 protein: CASSFLSDLAKNIQYF
V gene: TRBV6-1; J gene: TRBJ2-7; clone size: many; D gene: TRBD2; CDR3 DNA: TGTGCCAGCAGGGTACTTGGCCCCGGGACTAGCGCATACGAGCAGTACTTC; CDR3 protein: CASRVLGPGTSAYEQYF
V gene: TRBV20-1; J gene: TRBJ2-1; clone size: many; D gene: NA; CDR3 DNA: TGCAGTGCTAGAGAGGTCTACAGTGAGCAGTTCTTC; CDR3 protein: CSAREVYSEQFF
V gene: TRBV28; J gene: TRBJ2-1; clone size: many; D gene: TRBD2; CDR3 DNA: TGTGCCAGCTTAGGGACTAGCGGGAGGTTCTCCTACAATGAGCAGTTCTTC; CDR3 protein: CASLGTSGRFSYNEQFF
V gene: TRBV18; J gene: TRBJ2-1; clone size: NA; D gene: NA; CDR3 DNA: TGTGCCAGCTCACCGATCCAGGGGGGGCCCAGCGAGCAGTTCTTC; CDR3 protein: CASSPIQGGPSEQFF
V gene: TRBV9; J gene: TRBJ1-5; clone size: many; D gene: NA; CDR3 DNA: TGTGCCAGCAGCGTAGGCCAGGCCGCAGATGGAACCAATCAGCCCCAGCATTTT; CDR3 protein: CASSVGQAADGTNQPQHF
V gene: TRBV6-2/TRBV6-3; J gene: TRBJ2-7; clone size: few; D gene: TRBD1; CDR3 DNA: TGTGCCAGCAGCTATCCGGGACAGGGGGCGGCCGAGCAGTACTTC; CDR3 protein: CASSYPGQGAAEQYF
V gene: TRBV6-2/TRBV6-3; J gene: TRBJ2-2; clone size: once; D gene: TRBD1; CDR3 DNA: TGTGCCAGCGTGAGGACCGGGACAGGGGGCGCAAAAGTTCACGGGGAGCTGTTTTTT; CDR3 protein: CASVRTGTGGAKVHGELFF
V gene: TRBV20-1; J gene: TRBJ1-1; clone size: few; D gene: NA; CDR3 DNA: TGCAGTGCTGGACATAGGAACACTGAAGCTTTCTTT; CDR3 protein: CSAGHRNTEAFF
V gene: TRBV2; J gene: TRBJ2-5; clone size: many; D gene: TRBD1; CDR3 DNA: TGTGCCAGCAGTAAACAGGGGATTATAGGAGAGACCCAGTACTTC; CDR3 protein: CASSKQGIIGETQYF
V gene: TRBV6-1; J gene: TRBJ2-7; clone size: many; D gene: TRBD2; CDR3 DNA: TGTGCCAGCAGTTATGAGTGGGCTAGCGGGTTGTACGAGCAGTACTTC; CDR3 protein: CASSYEWASGLYEQYF
V gene: TRBV28; J gene: TRBJ2-5; clone size: many; D gene: NA; CDR3 DNA: TGTGCCAGCAGTTTATCTTGGGGGTCGGAGACCCAGTACTTC; CDR3 protein: CASSLSWGSETQYF
V gene: TRBV29-1; J gene: TRBJ2-1; clone size: few; D gene: TRBD2; CDR3 DNA: TGCAGCGTAAACACTGGTCGGGGACTAGCGGGAGGGGGGCAGTTCTTC; CDR3 protein: CSVNTGRGLAGGGQFF
V gene: TRBV30; J gene: TRBJ2-1; clone size: NA; D gene: TRBD1; CDR3 DNA: TGTGCCTGGAGTTATTGGACAGGGCGGCACAATGAGCAGTTCTTC; CDR3 protein: CAWSYWTGRHNEQFF
V gene: TRBV11-3; J gene: TRBJ1-1; clone size: many; D gene: TRBD1; CDR3 DNA: TGTGCCAGCAGCTTAGAGACAGGGGTGACTGAAGCTTTCTTT; CDR3 protein: CASSLETGVTEAFF
V gene: TRBV30; J gene: TRBJ1-2; clone size: NA; D gene: TRBD1; CDR3 DNA: TGTGCCTGGAGTGTAGGGACAGGGATTAACTATGGCTACACCTTC; CDR3 protein: CAWSVGTGINYGYTF
V gene: TRBV27; J gene: TRBJ2-3; clone size: NA; D gene: TRBD2; CDR3 DNA: TGTGCCAGCAGTTTATCCGGGACTAGCGCCACAGATACGCAGTATTTT; CDR3 protein: CASSLSGTSATDTQYF
V gene: TRBV4-2; J gene: TRBJ1-5; clone size: few; D gene: NA; CDR3 DNA: TGTGCCAGCAGCCAAGAACGGGCTGTCTCGTTGAATCAGCCCCAGCATTTT; CDR3 protein: CASSQERAVSLNQPQHF
V gene: TRBV20-1; J gene: TRBJ2-1; clone size: once; D gene: NA; CDR3 DNA: TGCAGTGCTCCGCATAACAATGAGCAGTTCTTC; CDR3 protein: CSAPHNNEQFF
V gene: TRBV7-3; J gene: TRBJ2-2; clone size: NA; D gene: TRBD2; CDR3 DNA: TGTGCCAGCAGCTTAACAGCGGGAGACGGGACCGGGGAGCTGTTTTTT; CDR3 protein: CASSLTAGDGTGELFF
V gene: TRBV30; J gene: TRBJ1-1; clone size: many; D gene: NA; CDR3 DNA: TGTGCCTGGAGGGCAGGTATGATGAACACTGAAGCTTTCTTT; CDR3 protein: CAWRAGMMNTEAFF
V gene: TRBV19; J gene: TRBJ1-5; clone size: NA; D gene: NA; CDR3 DNA: TGTGCCAGTAGTATGTGGGGCGATAGCAATCAGCCCCAGCATTTT; CDR3 protein: CASSMWGDSNQPQHF
V gene: TRBV7-3; J gene: TRBJ2-3; clone size: many; D gene: NA; CDR3 DNA: TGTGCCAGCAGCTTAACCACAGGGCTGACAGATACGCAGTATTTT; CDR3 protein: CASSLTTGLTDTQYF
V gene: TRBV19; J gene: TRBJ2-5; clone size: NA; D gene: NA; CDR3 DNA: TGTGCCAGTAGTAGTCCAGGGTTGGAGACCCAGTACTTC; CDR3 protein: CASSSPGLETQYF
V gene: TRBV4-1; J gene: TRBJ1-2; clone size: NA; D gene: NA; CDR3 DNA: TGCGCCAGCAGCCAAGTTTCGGAAGCTAACTATGGCTACACCTTC; CDR3 protein: CASSQVSEANYGYTF
V gene: TRBV4-3; J gene: TRBJ2-7; clone size: once; D gene: TRBD2; CDR3 DNA: TGCGCCAGCAGCCAAATGAGCGGGAATTCCTACGAGCAGTACTTC; CDR3 protein: CASSQMSGNSYEQYF
V gene: TRBV20-1; J gene: TRBJ1-2; clone size: many; D gene: NA; CDR3 DNA: TGCAGTGCTAGTGGCAGGGCAGAAAGGGGCTACACCTTC; CDR3 protein: CSASGRAERGYTF